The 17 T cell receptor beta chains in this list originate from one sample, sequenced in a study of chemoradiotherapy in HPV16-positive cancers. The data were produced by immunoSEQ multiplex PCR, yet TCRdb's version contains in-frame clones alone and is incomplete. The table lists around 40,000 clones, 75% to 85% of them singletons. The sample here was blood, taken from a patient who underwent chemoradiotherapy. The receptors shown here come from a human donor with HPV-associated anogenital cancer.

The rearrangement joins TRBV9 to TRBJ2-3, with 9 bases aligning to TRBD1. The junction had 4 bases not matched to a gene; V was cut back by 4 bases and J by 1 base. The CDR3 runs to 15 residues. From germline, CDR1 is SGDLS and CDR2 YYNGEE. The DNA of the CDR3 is TGTGCCAGCAGCTCCTGGACAGGGGGCACAGATACGCAGTATTTT. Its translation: CASSSWTGGTDTQYF. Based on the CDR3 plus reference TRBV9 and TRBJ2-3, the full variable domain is DSGVTQTPKHLITATGQRVTLRCSPRSGDLSVYWYQQSLDQGLQFLIQYYNGEERAKGNILERFSAQQFPDLHSELNLSSLELGDSALYFCASSSWTGGTDTQYFGPGTRLTVL.

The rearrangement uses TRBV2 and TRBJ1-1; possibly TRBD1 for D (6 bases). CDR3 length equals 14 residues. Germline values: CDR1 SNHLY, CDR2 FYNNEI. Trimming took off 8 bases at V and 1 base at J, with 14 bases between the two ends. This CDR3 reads CASSRSGENTEAFF. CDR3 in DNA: TGTGCCAGCTCAAGATCAGGGGAGAACACTGAAGCTTTCTTT.

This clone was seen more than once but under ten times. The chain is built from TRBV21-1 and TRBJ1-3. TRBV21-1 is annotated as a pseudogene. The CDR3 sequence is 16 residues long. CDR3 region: CASSKLADYSGNTIYF. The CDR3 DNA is TGTGCCAGCAGCAAATTGGCGGACTACTCTGGAAACACCATATATTTT.

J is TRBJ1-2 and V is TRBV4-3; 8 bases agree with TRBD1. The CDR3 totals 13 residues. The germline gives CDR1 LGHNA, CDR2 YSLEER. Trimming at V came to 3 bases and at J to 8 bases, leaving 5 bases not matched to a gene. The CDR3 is CASSHDRGRGYTF. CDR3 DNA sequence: TGCGCCAGCAGCCACGACAGGGGCAGAGGCTACACCTTC.

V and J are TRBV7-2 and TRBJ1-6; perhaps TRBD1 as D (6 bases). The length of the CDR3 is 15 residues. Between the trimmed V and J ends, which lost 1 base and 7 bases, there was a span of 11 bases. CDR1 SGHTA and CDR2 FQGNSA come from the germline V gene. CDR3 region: CASSLDRAKNSPLHF. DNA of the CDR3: TGTGCCAGCAGCTTAGACAGGGCAAAAAATTCACCCCTCCACTTT.

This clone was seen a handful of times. CDR3 protein: CASSLNREGGYTF. The CDR3 DNA follows: TGCGCCAGCAGCTTGAATAGGGAGGGAGGCTACACCTTC. This chain joins TRBV5-1 and TRBJ1-2; D is unresolved. The V and J ends lost 1 base and 8 bases respectively, with 12 bases between them. This CDR3 is built from 13 residues. From germline, CDR1 is SGHRS and CDR2 YFSETQ.

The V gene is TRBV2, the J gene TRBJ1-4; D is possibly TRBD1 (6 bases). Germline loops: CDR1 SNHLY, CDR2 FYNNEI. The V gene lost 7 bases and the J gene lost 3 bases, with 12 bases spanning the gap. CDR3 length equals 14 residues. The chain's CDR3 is CASKGGLANEKLFF. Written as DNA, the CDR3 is TGTGCCAGCAAAGGGGGGTTGGCTAATGAAAAACTGTTTTTT.

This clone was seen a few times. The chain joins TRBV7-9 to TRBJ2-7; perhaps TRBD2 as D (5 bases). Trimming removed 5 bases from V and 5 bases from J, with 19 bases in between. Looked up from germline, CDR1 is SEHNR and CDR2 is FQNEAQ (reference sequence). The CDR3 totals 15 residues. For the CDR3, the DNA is TGTGCCAGCAGCCCTGGGTGGCTAGCTAAGAACGAGCAGTACTTC. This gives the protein CASSPGWLAKNEQYF.

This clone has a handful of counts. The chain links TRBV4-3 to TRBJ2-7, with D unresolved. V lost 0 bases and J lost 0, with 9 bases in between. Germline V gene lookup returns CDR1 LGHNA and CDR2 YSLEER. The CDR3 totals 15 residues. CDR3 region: CASSQDSQLSYEQYF. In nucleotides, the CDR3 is TGCGCCAGCAGCCAAGATTCCCAGCTCTCCTACGAGCAGTACTTC.

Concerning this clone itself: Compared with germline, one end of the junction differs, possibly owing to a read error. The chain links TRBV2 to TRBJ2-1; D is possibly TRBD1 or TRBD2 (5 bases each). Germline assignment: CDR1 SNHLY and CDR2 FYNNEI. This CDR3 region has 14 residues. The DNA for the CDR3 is TGTGCCAGCAGTGAAGGGGCAGGGAAGCGGCCGAAACTCTTC. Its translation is CASSEGAGKRPKLF.

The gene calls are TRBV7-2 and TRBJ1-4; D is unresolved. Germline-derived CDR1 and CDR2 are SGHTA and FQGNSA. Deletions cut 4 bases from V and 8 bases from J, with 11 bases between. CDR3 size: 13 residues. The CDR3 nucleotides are TGTGCCAGCAGCTCTAAAAGAGGGGAAAAACTGTTTTTT. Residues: CASSSKRGEKLFF.

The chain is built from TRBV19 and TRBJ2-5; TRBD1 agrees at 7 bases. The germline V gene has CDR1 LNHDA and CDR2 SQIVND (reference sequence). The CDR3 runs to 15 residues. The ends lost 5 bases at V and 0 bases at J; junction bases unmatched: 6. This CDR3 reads CASSALGQNQETQYF. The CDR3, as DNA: TGTGCCAGTAGTGCCCTGGGACAGAACCAAGAGACCCAGTACTTC.

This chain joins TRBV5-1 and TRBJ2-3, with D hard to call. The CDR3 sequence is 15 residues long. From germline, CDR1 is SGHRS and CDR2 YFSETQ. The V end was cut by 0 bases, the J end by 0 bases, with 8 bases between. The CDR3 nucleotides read TGCGCCAGCAGCTTGGACGTACTAAGCACAGATACGCAGTATTTT. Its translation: CASSLDVLSTDTQYF.

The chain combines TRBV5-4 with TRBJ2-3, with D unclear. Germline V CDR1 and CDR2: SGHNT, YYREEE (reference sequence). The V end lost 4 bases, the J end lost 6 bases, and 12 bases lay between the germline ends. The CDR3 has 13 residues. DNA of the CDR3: TGTGCCAGCAGCAAGGTCCTCGAGGATACGCAGTATTTT. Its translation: CASSKVLEDTQYF.

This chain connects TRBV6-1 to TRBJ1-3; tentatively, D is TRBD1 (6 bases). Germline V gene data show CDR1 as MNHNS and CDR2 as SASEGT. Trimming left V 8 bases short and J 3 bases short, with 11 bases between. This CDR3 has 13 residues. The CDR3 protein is CASRGLFGNTIYF. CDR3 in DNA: TGTGCCAGCCGGGGGCTATTTGGAAACACCATATATTTT.

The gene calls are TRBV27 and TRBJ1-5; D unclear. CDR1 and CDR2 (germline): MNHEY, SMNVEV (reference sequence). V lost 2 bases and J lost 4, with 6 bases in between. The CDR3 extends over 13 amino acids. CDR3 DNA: TGTGCCAGCAGTTTAACGAGGAATCAGCCCCAGCATTTT. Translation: CASSLTRNQPQHF.

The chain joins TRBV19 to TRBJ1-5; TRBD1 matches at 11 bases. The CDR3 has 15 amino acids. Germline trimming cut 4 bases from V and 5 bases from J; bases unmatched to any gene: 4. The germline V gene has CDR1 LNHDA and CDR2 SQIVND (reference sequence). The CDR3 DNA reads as TGTGCCAGTAGTAGGGGACAGGGGGGACATCAGCCCCAGCATTTT. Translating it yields CASSRGQGGHQPQHF.